This T cell receptor beta chain originates from a study of shared clonotypes between healthy human individuals. Overall study context: The people who gave samples were two women and three men aged 18 to 49.

TCRdb keeps only in-frame clones here, not all; method: immunoSEQ multiplex PCR. The data show approximately 2.5 million clones, approximately 93% seen once. Looked up from germline, CDR1 is LNHNV and CDR2 is YYDKDF (reference sequence). This CDR3 region has 14 residues. V lost 1 base to trimming and J lost 5 bases, with 10 bases between them. Specimen: naive CD4+ T cells from PBMCs. The subset denotes: CD45RA+ positively selected. The sequence was obtained from a man aged 18 to 29 in good health. Some clones in this sample may be carry-over from other donors' samples. The chain recombines TRBV15 with TRBJ2-3, with D perhaps TRBD2 (6 bases). CDR3 nucleotide sequence: TGTGCCACCAGCAGAGCCGGGGGAGTAGATACGCAGTATTTT. Translation gives CATSRAGGVDTQYF.